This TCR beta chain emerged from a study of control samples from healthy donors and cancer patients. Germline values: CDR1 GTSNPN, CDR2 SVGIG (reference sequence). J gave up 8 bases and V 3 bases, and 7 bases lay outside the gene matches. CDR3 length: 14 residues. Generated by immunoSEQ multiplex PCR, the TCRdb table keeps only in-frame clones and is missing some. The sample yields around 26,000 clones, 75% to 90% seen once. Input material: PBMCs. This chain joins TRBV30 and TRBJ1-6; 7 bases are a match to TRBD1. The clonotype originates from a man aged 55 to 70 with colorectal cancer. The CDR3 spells CAWRLTGPDSPLHF. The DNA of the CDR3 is TGTGCCTGGAGGTTGACAGGGCCGGATTCACCCCTCCACTTT.